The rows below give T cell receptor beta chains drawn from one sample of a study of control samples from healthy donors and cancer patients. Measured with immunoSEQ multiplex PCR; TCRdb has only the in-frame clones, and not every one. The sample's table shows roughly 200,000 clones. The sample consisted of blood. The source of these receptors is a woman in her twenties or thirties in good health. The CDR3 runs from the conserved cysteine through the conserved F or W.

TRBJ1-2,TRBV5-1,CASSFGASTGVYGYTF
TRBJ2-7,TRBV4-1,CASSHPTGSSYEQYF
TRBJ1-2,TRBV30,CAWSVPGTVYGYTF
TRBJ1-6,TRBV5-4,CASSLQRGNSPLHF
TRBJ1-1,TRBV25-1,CASSEAQGAGTEAFF
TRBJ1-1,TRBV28,CASNSLGGGRLDTEAFF
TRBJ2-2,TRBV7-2,CASSLASLAGGELFF
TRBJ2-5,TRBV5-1,CASSLGRGGETQYF
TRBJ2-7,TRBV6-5,CASQPDGVPYEQYF
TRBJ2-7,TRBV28,CASSPPTWGRVSYEQYF
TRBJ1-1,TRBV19,CASSFRRGNTEAFF
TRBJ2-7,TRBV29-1,CSVLKWGKTWEQYF
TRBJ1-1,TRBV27,CASSFGAVTEAFF
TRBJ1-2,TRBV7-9,CASSARQSLNYGYTF
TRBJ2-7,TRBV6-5,CASTRPGRPYEQYF
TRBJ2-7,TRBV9,CASSVAGGRRAYEQYF
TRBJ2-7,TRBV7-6,CASSLGPEGVSDYEQYF